This T cell receptor (beta chain) came from a study of early T cells in non-severe SARS-CoV-2 infection. This clonotype was seen more than once but under ten times. Each CDR3 protein is one row after TCRdb ran MiXCR on the 5' RACE reads. This sample has around 70,000 distinct CDR3 sequences; 15% to 17% occur once, and the top ten carry 12%. The CDR3 runs 12 residues. Trimming pared 4 bases from V and 7 bases from J, leaving 10 bases between. Germline lookup yields CDR1 DFQATT and CDR2 SNEGSKA (reference sequence). The source is an adult who was a healthcare worker with PCR-confirmed SARS-CoV-2 infection or an uninfected control (not recorded which). Sequenced: whole blood. The chain couples TRBV20-1 to TRBJ1-4; D is possibly TRBD1 (6 bases). The CDR3 DNA is TGCAGTGCTAAACAGGGAACTGAAAAACTGTTTTTT. Protein: CSAKQGTEKLFF.